The sequence of this TCR beta chain was determined in a study of naive and memory T cell subsets. Study results and limitations: Naive repertoires, especially CD8, held a few larger clonotypes, possibly memory cells re-expressing CD45RA.

Cells stained for CD3, CD4, CD8, CD45RA, CD27 and viability were sorted into four CD45RA/CD27 subsets. The beta constant-region primer was an equimolar mix of two oligonucleotides covering TRBC1 and TRBC2. The ligated cDNA underwent four PCR rounds using SP2 and nested alpha and beta constant-region primers. TCRdb passed the UMI-ligation and nested PCR reads through MiXCR, listing each CDR3 protein once. Of about 160,000 distinct CDR3 sequences detected, about 20% appear once; the ten largest clones hold around 0.11%. This clonotype was recorded a few times. Its antigen is still unknown. The sequenced sample consisted of naive CD4+ T cells from blood. This TCR was recovered from a human donor in good health.

This chain's CDR3 is CASRTGAANEKLFF. CDR3 bases: TGTGCCAGCAGGACAGGGGCGGCTAATGAAAAACTGTTTTTT. The chain couples TRBV6-1 to TRBJ1-4; 8 bases align to TRBD1. CDR3 size: 14 residues. Germline CDR1 and CDR2: MNHNS and SASEGT. Trimming took 6 bases from V and 3 from J; bases not matched to a gene: 3.